The 7 T cell receptor beta chains presented below share a single source sample, sequenced in a study of PD-1 blockade in classical Hodgkin lymphoma. Sequencing used immunoSEQ multiplex PCR; TCRdb keeps in-frame clones, though not all of them. The table records approximately 80,000 clones, about 89% of them present only once. Each and every patient relapsed after autologous stem cell transplantation, and patients got differing brentuximab vedotin exposure. This sample comprised peripheral blood mononuclear cells (PBMCs), obtained at baseline. The receptors come from a human donor with classical Hodgkin lymphoma.

The chain combines TRBV7-9 with TRBJ2-2; maybe TRBD2 (5 bases). Deletions cut 3 bases from V and 5 bases from J, with 13 bases between. CDR1 and CDR2 (germline): SEHNR, FQNEAQ (reference sequence). CDR3 length equals 15 residues. CDR3 bases: TGTGCCAGCAGCTTCCGCGTACTAGATACCGGGGAGCTGTTTTTT. Translated, it gives CASSFRVLDTGELFF.

The chain combines TRBV27 with TRBJ1-4; 7 bases fit TRBD1. The CDR3 runs to 14 residues. The junction had 6 bases not matched to a gene; V was cut back by 3 bases and J by 8 bases. The germline gives CDR1 MNHEY, CDR2 SMNVEV (reference sequence). CDR3 protein: CASSFEGAREKLFF. The CDR3 coding sequence is TGTGCCAGCAGTTTTGAGGGGGCGCGGGAAAAACTGTTTTTT. Full variable domain (remainder filled in from reference TRBV27 and TRBJ1-4): EAQVTQNPRYLITVTGKKLTVTCSQNMNHEYMSWYRQDPGLGLRQIYYSMNVEVTDKGDVPEGYKVSRKEKRNFPLILESPSPNQTSLYFCASSFEGAREKLFFGSGTQLSVL.

Here the CDR3 reads CASSMGVGTGELFF. In nucleotides, the CDR3 is TGTGCCAGTAGTATGGGAGTTGGCACCGGGGAGCTGTTTTTT. This chain joins TRBV19 and TRBJ2-2; weak D call: TRBD2 (5 bases). Germline lookup yields CDR1 LNHDA and CDR2 SQIVND (reference sequence). V lost 3 bases to trimming and J lost 4 bases, with 9 bases between them. The CDR3 runs to 14 residues.

The chain has TRBV11-1 and TRBJ2-1; 9 nucleotides line up with TRBD2. The CDR3 runs to 17 residues. The J segment lost 7 bases and the V segment lost 1 base, leaving 11 bases of the junction unmatched. Germline V gene sequence: CDR1 SGHAT, CDR2 FQDESV (reference sequence). CDR3 region: CASSLGYTSGWKNEQFF. The CDR3 bases are TGTGCCAGCAGCTTAGGTTATACTAGCGGGTGGAAAAATGAGCAGTTCTTC. The complete variable domain, with remaining parts taken from reference TRBV11-1 and TRBJ2-1, reads EAEVAQSPRYKITEKSQAVAFWCDPISGHATLYWYRQILGQGPELLVQFQDESVVDDSQLPKDRFSAERLKGVDSTLKIQPAELGDSAMYLCASSLGYTSGWKNEQFFGPGTRLTVL.

This clone was recorded a few times. This chain links TRBV4-2 with TRBJ2-1; no clear D. Between the trimmed V and J ends, which lost 6 bases and 0 bases, there was a span of 9 bases. The CDR3 is 14 amino acids. Germline values: CDR1 LGHNA, CDR2 YNFKEQ. The CDR3 DNA reads as TGTGCCAGCAGTACGGAGAGCTCCTACAATGAGCAGTTCTTC. It codes for CASSTESSYNEQFF.

This clone was picked up one time. The gene calls are TRBV5-4 and TRBJ2-2; 12 nucleotides agree with TRBD2. V lost 3 bases and J lost 6; bases outside the gene matches: 15. The germline V gene encodes CDR1 SGHNT and CDR2 YYREEE (reference sequence). This CDR3 is built from 19 residues. CDR3: CASSSAMGVTSGSAGELFF. CDR3 in DNA: TGTGCCAGCAGCTCCGCTATGGGGGTGACTAGCGGGAGTGCCGGGGAGCTGTTTTTT.

J is TRBJ1-2 and V is TRBV6-5; 8 bases fit TRBD1. The CDR3 extends over 15 amino acids. J lost 2 bases, V lost 2 bases, and 4 bases had no gene match. CDR1 is MNHEY and CDR2 is SVGAGI in the germline V gene. The CDR3 coding sequence is TGTGCCAGCAGTTACGGCAGGGGGCGAAACTATGGCTACACCTTC. Encoded protein: CASSYGRGRNYGYTF.